This TCR beta chain derives from a study of blood T cells in healthy people across ages. Study information: Per two T cells, about one barcoded beta molecule was captured through template switching. Whole-study results and caveats: Age advanced and TCR beta diversity per million T cells fell, roughly linearly. It was found that TCR beta diversity correlated strongly with the percentage of naive T cells.

A second PCR of about 7 to 12 cycles used a sample-barcoded 5' primer and a J-beta primer mix. One entry per CDR3 protein, called by TCRdb with MiXCR from the 5' RACE reads. The sample yields over 1,200,000 distinct CDR3 sequences, roughly 59% seen once. Each sample gave at least 6.5 million isolated PBMCs. V lost 0 bases and J lost 5; bases outside the gene matches: 8. CDR3 length equals 15 residues. Germline CDR1 is SGHRS and CDR2 is YFSETQ. This clonotype was seen only a few times. Its matching antigen is unknown. The sequenced sample consisted of blood. The sequence derives from a young man in good health. The chain recombines TRBV5-1 with TRBJ2-7; 7 bases fit TRBD1. The CDR3 loop reads CASSLGSTGWDEQYF. CDR3 bases: TGCGCCAGCAGCTTGGGGTCGACAGGGTGGGACGAGCAGTACTTC.